This T cell receptor (beta chain) is drawn from a study of vaccination and CD4 T cells after COVID-19. The CDR3 covers 14 residues. V was cut by 5 bases and J by 2 bases, with 12 bases left in between. CDR1 SGHRS and CDR2 YFSETQ come from the germline V gene. Sequencing of cultured CD4+ T cell DNA used the Oncomine TCR Beta short-read assay. Using its own MiXCR run on the PCR reads, TCRdb lists one record per CDR3 protein. The sample includes some 15,000 distinct CDR3 sequences, 52% of them seen just once. Only one count was recorded for this clonotype. Its antigen is unknown. Treatment here: approximately 10-day PBMC culture with coronavirus spike peptide pools or control peptides (ViraFEST assay). For ViraFEST, peptide pools expanded antigen-specific T cells, after which the TCRs were sequenced. The authors cultured some 1.9 million PBMCs per well with around 10 IU/ml IL-2 and about 10 ug/ml peptide pools.

This receptor was obtained from a human donor who had recovered from COVID-19. The specimen was CD4+ T cells from blood, cultured in vitro. The chain combines TRBV5-1 with TRBJ2-3, with D maybe TRBD2 (5 bases). The chain's CDR3 is CASRFEGHTDTQYF. Written as DNA, the CDR3 is TGCGCCAGCAGATTCGAGGGCCACACAGATACGCAGTATTTT.